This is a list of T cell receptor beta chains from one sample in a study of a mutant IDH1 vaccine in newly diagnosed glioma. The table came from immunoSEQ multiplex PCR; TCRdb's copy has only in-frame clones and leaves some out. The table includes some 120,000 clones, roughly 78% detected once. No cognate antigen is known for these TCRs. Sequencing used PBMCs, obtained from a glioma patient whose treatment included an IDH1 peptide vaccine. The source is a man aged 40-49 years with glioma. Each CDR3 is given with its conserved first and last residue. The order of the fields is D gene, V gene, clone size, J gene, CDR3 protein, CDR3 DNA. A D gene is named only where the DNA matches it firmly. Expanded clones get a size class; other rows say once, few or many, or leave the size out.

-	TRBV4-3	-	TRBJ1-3	CASSQAGIGNTIYF	TGCGCCAGCAGCCAAGCAGGGATTGGAAACACCATATATTTT
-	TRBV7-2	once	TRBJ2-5	CASSQDRYLETQYF	TGTGCCAGCAGCCAGGACAGATACTTAGAGACCCAGTACTTC
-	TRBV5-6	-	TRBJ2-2	CASSLLGRGENTGELFF	TGTGCCAGCAGCTTATTGGGACGGGGTGAGAACACCGGGGAGCTGTTTTTT
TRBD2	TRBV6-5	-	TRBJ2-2	CASRGVAGELFF	TGTGCCAGCCGGGGGGTAGCGGGGGAGCTGTTTTTT
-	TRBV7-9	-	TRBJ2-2	CASSLETLTGELFF	TGTGCCAGCAGCTTAGAGACTCTCACCGGGGAGCTGTTTTTT
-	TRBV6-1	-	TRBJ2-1	CARQSGTPSYNEQFF	TGTGCGAGGCAATCCGGGACTCCATCCTACAATGAGCAGTTCTTC
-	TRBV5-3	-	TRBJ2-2	CARSSQDAGELFF	TGTGCCAGAAGTTCCCAGGACGCCGGGGAGCTGTTTTTT
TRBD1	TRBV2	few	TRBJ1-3	CASRTGTGNTIYF	TGTGCCTCCCGGACAGGAACTGGAAACACCATATATTTT
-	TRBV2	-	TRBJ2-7	CASSEAGQIYEQYF	TGTGCCAGCAGCGAGGCGGGACAGATCTACGAGCAGTACTTC
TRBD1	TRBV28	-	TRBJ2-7	CASSFSGTGGNYEQYF	TGTGCCAGCAGTTTCTCCGGGACAGGGGGCAATTACGAGCAGTACTTC
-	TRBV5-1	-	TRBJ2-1	CASSLRGSSYNEQFF	TGCGCCAGCAGCTTGAGGGGAAGCTCCTACAATGAGCAGTTCTTC
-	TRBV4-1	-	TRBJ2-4	CASSQGSSPNIQYF	TGCGCCAGCAGCCAAGGGTCTAGTCCTAACATTCAGTACTTC
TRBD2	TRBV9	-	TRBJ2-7	CASSAPQGGSFYEQYF	TGTGCCAGCAGCGCCCCCCAGGGCGGGAGCTTCTACGAGCAGTACTTC
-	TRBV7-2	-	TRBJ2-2	CASSSWALPTGELFF	TGTGCCAGCAGCTCCTGGGCGCTCCCCACCGGGGAGCTGTTTTTT
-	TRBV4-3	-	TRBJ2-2	CASSQHVGGTGELFF	TGCGCCAGCAGCCAGCATGTAGGAGGCACCGGGGAGCTGTTTTTT
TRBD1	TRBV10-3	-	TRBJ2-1	CAITKDRAGTYNEQFF	TGTGCCATCACCAAGGACAGGGCAGGGACCTACAATGAGCAGTTCTTC
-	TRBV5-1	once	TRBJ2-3	CASSLRSQVTDTQYF	TGCGCCAGCAGCTTGAGGAGCCAAGTCACAGATACGCAGTATTTT
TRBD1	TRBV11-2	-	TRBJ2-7	CASSHMRTGPPGQYF	TGTGCCAGCAGTCACATGAGGACAGGACCTCCGGGGCAGTACTTC
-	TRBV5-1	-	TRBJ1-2	CASSLYPGMDGYTF	TGCGCCAGCAGCTTGTACCCAGGGATGGATGGCTACACCTTC
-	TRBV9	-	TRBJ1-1	CASSVVRNTEAFF	TGTGCCAGCAGCGTAGTCAGGAACACTGAAGCTTTCTTT
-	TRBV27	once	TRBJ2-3	CASSLRADRYTDTQYF	TGTGCCAGCAGTTTAAGGGCGGACAGATACACAGATACGCAGTATTTT
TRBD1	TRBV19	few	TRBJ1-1	CASTLTGVNTEAFF	TGTGCCAGTACCTTAACAGGGGTGAACACTGAAGCTTTCTTT
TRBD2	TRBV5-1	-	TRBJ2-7	CASSLAGGPYEQYF	TGCGCCAGCAGCTTAGCGGGGGGGCCCTACGAGCAGTACTTC
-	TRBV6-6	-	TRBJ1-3	CASSFPPPGSGNTIYF	TGTGCCAGCAGTTTCCCCCCCCCAGGCTCTGGAAACACCATATATTTT
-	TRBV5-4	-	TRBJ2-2	CASSLEGPGELFF	TGTGCCAGCAGCTTGGAAGGACCCGGGGAGCTGTTTTTT
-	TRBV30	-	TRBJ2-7	CAWSIAGTPSYEQYF	TGTGCCTGGAGTATCGCCGGGACGCCCTCCTACGAGCAGTACTTC
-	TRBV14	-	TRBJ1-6	CASSQGAAGNSPLHF	TGTGCCAGCAGCCAGGGAGCCGCGGGGAATTCACCCCTCCACTTT
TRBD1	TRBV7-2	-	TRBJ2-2	CASSLATGAAGELFF	TGTGCCAGCAGCTTAGCAACAGGGGCGGCGGGGGAGCTGTTTTTT
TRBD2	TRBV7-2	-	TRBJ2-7	CASRAASGRATYEQYF	TGTGCCAGCAGAGCGGCTAGCGGGAGGGCGACCTACGAGCAGTACTTC
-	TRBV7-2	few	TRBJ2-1	CASSLIVSGYEQFF	TGTGCCAGCAGCTTAATCGTCTCAGGCTATGAGCAGTTCTTC
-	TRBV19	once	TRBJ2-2	CASSIFRTGELFF	TGTGCCAGTAGTATTTTCAGAACCGGGGAGCTGTTTTTT
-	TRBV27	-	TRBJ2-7	CASSPSLGPYEQYF	TGTGCCAGCAGTCCTTCCCTAGGACCTTACGAGCAGTACTTC